The clone carrying this T cell receptor (beta chain) was counted between two and nine times. Its specificity is unknown. The trim removed 2 bases at V and 7 bases at J, leaving 11 bases unmatched. The CDR3 sequence is 16 residues long. CDR1 and CDR2 (germline): SGHTS, YDEGEE. The source of the sample is a study of beta chain features in type 1 diabetes. Sequencing targeted expressed TCRB transcripts, as all isolated RNA had been reverse transcribed. Using immunoSEQ multiplex PCR, the repertoire was profiled, and TCRdb retains in-frame clones only, with some absent. Among around 300,000 clones listed, 14% were seen once. Study-level findings and limits: The naive, central memory and Treg TCRB repertoires looked more alike in patients than they did in healthy donors. Whether TCRB rearrangement is influenced by HLA type was left unresolved in this analysis. Patients with type 1 diabetes showed fewer VDJ junction insertions and more deletions.

Staining for CD45RO/CCR7/CD25/CD127/CD95/CD27 allowed sorting of CD4+ naive, central memory, regulatory and stem cell-like memory cells. This chain connects TRBV5-8 to TRBJ2-2, with TRBD1 identical over 7 bases. Sequences were obtained from central memory CD4+ T cells from blood. The receptor was isolated from a man younger than 45 in good health. The CDR3 bases are TGTGCCAGCAGCTTTCAAGGGGGCGCCGGCCGCGGGGAGCTGTTTTTT. It encodes CASSFQGGAGRGELFF.